This T cell receptor (beta chain) was retrieved from a study of shared clonotypes between healthy human individuals (dated by TCRdb to the early 2020s). For the study in its entirety: The cohort included a few men and a couple of women between 18 and 49 years of age. For each donor, CD4 naive and CD4 memory were each given three plates, CD8 naive was given two plates, and CD8 memory was given one plate. To increase sequencing depth and limit assay-specific biases, different laboratories used diverse techniques to prepare libraries and sequence TCR repertoires. To estimate repertoire size and how much clonotype sharing occurs between individuals, the study deeply sequenced the blood TCR repertoires of about 5 healthy adults. Between about 0.9 and 9 billion PBMCs per donor were obtained by leukapheresis. Overall study results and their limits: Only blood was sampled, and tissue TCR repertoires likely differ from those in blood. Across four donors, about 4.5% of naive CD4, approximately 4% of naive CD8, 2.3% of memory CD4, and 0.4% of memory CD8 clonotypes were shared. The genetic and exposure-history diversity represented was limited by the small number of donors. Incomplete sequencing was indicated by rarefaction of sorted-subset datasets, despite the large sequencing depth. Higher generation probabilities were observed for clonotypes shared by all four sorted-subset donors than for non-shared clonotypes. Pairwise subsampling led to the expectation that sequencing depth would affect the degree of clonotype sharing among donors. Larger estimated clonotype richness was generally found for naive subsets than for memory subsets.

Using the deep immunoSEQ assay, TCR CDR3 regions were amplified from genomic DNA by multiplex PCR. Genomic DNA extracted from each cell subset was distributed evenly over all wells of several immunoSEQ 96-well plates, and each plate served as one replicate. Each replicate PCR for sorted subsets received about 220 ng genomic DNA, equal to about 29,000 T cell genomes. Purified libraries were measured with a Qubit 3.0 fluorometer, size-checked on a Bioanalyzer 2100, and measured again with the KAPA Library Quantification kit. Every immunoSEQ 96-well plate was sequenced on a dedicated single-read 150-cycle Illumina NextSeq 550 flow cell. The authors' pipeline ran thus. Because only junctional sequences without quality scores were contained in the immunoSEQ output, filtering matching that applied to full-length reads could not be performed. To assign V/J genes and CDR3, sequences were annotated using PyIR, a Python wrapper for IgBLAST v1.9, with IMGT germline references. Reads with weak V/J assignments (E-value above 1e-6), missing CDR3, stop codons, out-of-frame junctions, or ambiguous translated residues were removed. V3J clonotypes were defined as sequences sharing an identical inferred V gene, J gene, and CDR3 amino acid sequence. The percentage overlap between two repertoires was calculated by dividing the number of shared unique clonotypes by the size of the smaller repertoire. RTK rarefaction, the Chao1 estimator, and Recon v2.1 estimates of unobserved clonotypes were used to assess repertoire richness. Generation probabilities were computed with OLGA for all TCRbeta clonotypes obtained by the gDNA method from a handful of donors. Sourced from immuneACCESS, this table was stored by TCRdb with only in-frame sequences that have V and J called. A share of the clones is absent; for the studies checked, an unresolved V gene accounts for under half, and the remainder has no known explanation. V, J and clone size derive from that table, while D and trimming were established from the DNA sequence. A total of about 2.1 million clones appear in this sample, about 94% of them only once. The ten largest account for around 1.7% of the sample.

The V and J ends are trimmed by 3 bases and 3 bases, leaving 15 bases between them. Inclusive of the bounding cysteine and phenylalanine, the CDR3 is 15 residues long. The entry retains the CDR3 DNA only, 45 bases that are in frame from base 1. From a lookup of the germline V gene, CDR1 and CDR2 are KGHSH and LQKENI. This clone has only one observation. Its specific antigen is unknown. Per-base quality was not reported, and no clone a single base away is much larger than it. CD8 naive samples consisted of CD45RO-negative cells that were positively selected for CCR7, yielding a CD45RA+CCR7+ population without TemRA cells. The donors were healthy, HIV-negative adults who had no recently reported acute infections or vaccinations. Every donor was a Caucasian adult residing in Nashville, Tennessee, USA. Blood was collected by leukapheresis, and PBMCs were isolated by Ficoll-Histopaque density gradient centrifugation and then cryopreserved in liquid nitrogen vapor phase. Analytical flow cytometry was used to check the purity and quantity of each magnetically sorted T cell population. From each sorted fraction, genomic DNA was isolated and quantified by UV absorbance on a Nanodrop 2000c.

The TCR originated in a man aged 18 to 30 in good health. Some clones in this sample may be carry-over from other donors' samples. The sample taken for sequencing was naive CD8+ T cells from PBMCs. The cell subset or site label here, explained by the study, means: CD45RA+CCR7+. Recombination joined TRBV18 with TRBJ2-7, with TRBD1 perhaps the D gene, on 6 matching bases. CDR3 loop: CASSPATGPIYEQYF. The nucleotide sequence is given as TGTGCCAGCTCACCGGCGACAGGTCCAATCTACGAGCAGTACTTC.